Listed below are T cell receptor beta chains from one sample, sequenced in a study of T-cell reconstitution after alpha-beta-depleted transplantation in children. Each CDR3 protein is one row after TCRdb ran MiXCR on the PCR reads. The sample shows approximately 240,000 distinct CDR3 sequences, approximately 10% of them seen only once. This sample comprised PBMCs, obtained before TCRalphabeta/CD19-depleted stem cell transplant. These receptors originate from a child younger than two with acute myeloid leukemia, due to receive a stem cell transplant. Both conserved end residues are part of each CDR3. D genes are given only for firm matches. Clone size is given for some rows only: seen once, a few or many times, or a class if the clone is expanded.

V gene	D gene	clone size	J gene	CDR3 DNA	CDR3 protein
TRBV20-1	.	many	TRBJ2-6	TGCAGTGCTAGAGGGGGTACTGGGGCCAACGTCCTGACTTTC	CSARGGTGANVLTF
TRBV27	TRBD2	many	TRBJ2-7	TGTGCCAGCAGTTTATCGCCGACTAGCGGGGGCCCGTACGAGCAGTACTTC	CASSLSPTSGGPYEQYF
TRBV9	.	many	TRBJ1-1	TGTGCCAGCAGCGTAAATGTGAACACTGAAGCTTTCTTT	CASSVNVNTEAFF
TRBV4-3	TRBD2	many	TRBJ2-3	TGCGCCAGCAGCCAAGACGTCCTAGCGGGAGGGGTGGATACGCAGTATTTT	CASSQDVLAGGVDTQYF
TRBV20-1	TRBD2	many	TRBJ2-2	TGCAGTGCTAGTGACGGGACTAGCGGAGCGAACACCGGGGAGCTGTTTTTT	CSASDGTSGANTGELFF
TRBV20-1	TRBD1	many	TRBJ2-5	TGCAGTGCAAAAGGGACAGGGACCCAGTACTTC	CSAKGTGTQYF
TRBV4-3	TRBD2	few	TRBJ2-7	TGCGCCAGCAGCCAAGATCTCGAGACTAGCGGCGAGCAGTACTTC	CASSQDLETSGEQYF
TRBV12-3/TRBV12-4	.	many	TRBJ1-6	TGTGCCAGCCTCGACAGCTATAATTCACCCCTCCACTTT	CASLDSYNSPLHF
TRBV28	.	many	TRBJ1-4	TGTGCCAGCAGGTCCGGAACTAATGAAAAACTGTTTTTT	CASRSGTNEKLFF
TRBV6-1	TRBD1	.	TRBJ1-6	TGTGCCAGCGCACTGGAGGGACAGGGGGCATGGAGTTCACCCCTCCACTTT	CASALEGQGAWSSPLHF
TRBV6-5	.	many	TRBJ1-5	TGTGCCAGCAGCCCAAGGTGGGGAAATCAGCCCCAGCATTTT	CASSPRWGNQPQHF
TRBV6-1	TRBD1	many	TRBJ1-2	TGTGCCAGCAGGCGGGACAGGGCAGCTAACTATGGCTACACCTTC	CASRRDRAANYGYTF
TRBV19	.	few	TRBJ2-1	TGTGCCAGTAGTATCGTGGGAGTAGGGGATGGTGAGCAGTTCTTC	CASSIVGVGDGEQFF
TRBV5-1	.	.	TRBJ2-7	TGCGCCAGCAGCTTGGTTACTCCACCGGCTGGCGAGCAGTACTTC	CASSLVTPPAGEQYF
TRBV5-1	.	many	TRBJ2-1	TGCGCCAGCAGCTTGATTGGTGAGCAGTTCTTC	CASSLIGEQFF
TRBV28	.	many	TRBJ2-4	TGTGCCAGCAGTTTAATCTCGGACTACCCTTTGGACAGTCTAATCATTCAGTACTTC	CASSLISDYPLDSLIIQYF
TRBV18	.	few	TRBJ2-1	TGTGCCAGCTCACCCCCCGGGACGGATTACAATGAGCAGTTCTTC	CASSPPGTDYNEQFF
TRBV27	TRBD2	many	TRBJ2-3	TGTGCCAGCTTAATGGGGACTAGCGGGAGTAACAAGTATTTT	CASLMGTSGSNKYF
TRBV5-1	.	many	TRBJ1-6	TGCGCCAGCAGCCCTTCAGCCATATCGTCTTCACCCCTCCACTTT	CASSPSAISSSPLHF
TRBV5-5	.	.	TRBJ2-1	TGTGCCAGCAGCATCGACGGGACCTCCTACAATGAGCAGTTCTTC	CASSIDGTSYNEQFF
TRBV20-1	.	few	TRBJ2-7	TGCAGTGCTAGAGGTATTTTAGGACCCGAGTACGAGCAGTACTTC	CSARGILGPEYEQYF
TRBV7-2	.	many	TRBJ2-7	TGTGCCAGCAGCTTACACCTAGCGAGGGAGCAGTACTTC	CASSLHLAREQYF
TRBV30	.	.	TRBJ2-7	TGTGCCTGGAGTGTACAGGGCGAGCAGTACTTC	CAWSVQGEQYF
TRBV29-1	TRBD2	many	TRBJ2-1	TGCAGCGTTGGGGCTAGCGGGGGATACAATGAGCAGTTCTTC	CSVGASGGYNEQFF
TRBV4-2	TRBD2	.	TRBJ2-1	TGTGCCAGCAGCCTAAAACCCACTAGCGGGAGGAATTACAATGAGCAGTTCTTC	CASSLKPTSGRNYNEQFF
TRBV5-1	.	many	TRBJ2-1	TGCGCCAGCAGCTTGGTTACTAGTAATGAGCAGTTCTTC	CASSLVTSNEQFF
TRBV12-3/TRBV12-4	.	few	TRBJ1-1	TGTGCCAGCACCCGCAGAGGGAACACTGAAGCTTTCTTT	CASTRRGNTEAFF
TRBV5-1	.	many	TRBJ2-3	TGCGCCAGCAGCCAGAACAGGCGGGATACGCAGTATTTT	CASSQNRRDTQYF
TRBV20-1	TRBD2	few	TRBJ2-7	TGCAGTGCTAGAGATTTCGAGCGGGAGTCGACTGGGGAGCAGTACTTC	CSARDFERESTGEQYF
TRBV6-5	.	many	TRBJ1-1	TGTGCCAGCAGTTACGTTGGGGTTGGCACTGAAGCTTTCTTT	CASSYVGVGTEAFF
TRBV7-9	TRBD1	many	TRBJ2-2	TGTGCCAGCAGCTTCGACAGGGGATCTGGGGAGCTGTTTTTT	CASSFDRGSGELFF